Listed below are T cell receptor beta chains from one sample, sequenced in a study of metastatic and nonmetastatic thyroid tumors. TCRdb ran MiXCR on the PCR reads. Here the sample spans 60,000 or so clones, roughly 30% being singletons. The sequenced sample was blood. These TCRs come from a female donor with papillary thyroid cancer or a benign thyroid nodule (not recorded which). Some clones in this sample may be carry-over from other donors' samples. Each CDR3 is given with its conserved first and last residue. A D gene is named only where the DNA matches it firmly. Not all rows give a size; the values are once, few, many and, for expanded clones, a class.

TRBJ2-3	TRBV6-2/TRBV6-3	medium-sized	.	CASRRSTYTDTQYF	TGTGCCAGCAGGCGGAGCACATACACAGATACGCAGTATTTT
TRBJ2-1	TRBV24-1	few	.	CATSDWSSEQFF	TGTGCCACCAGTGATTGGAGTAGTGAGCAGTTCTTC
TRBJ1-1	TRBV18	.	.	CASSPVEGGAFF	TGTGCCAGCTCACCAGTAGAAGGAGGAGCTTTCTTT
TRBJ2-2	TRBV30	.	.	CAWSLSNTGELFF	TGTGCCTGGAGTTTGTCGAACACCGGGGAGCTGTTTTTT
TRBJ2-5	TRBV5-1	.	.	CASQIGHQEETQYF	TGCGCCAGTCAAATCGGACACCAAGAAGAGACCCAGTACTTC
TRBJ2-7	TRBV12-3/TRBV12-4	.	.	CASSRYGTEQYF	TGTGCCAGCAGTCGTTACGGGACTGAGCAGTACTTC
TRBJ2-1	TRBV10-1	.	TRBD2	CASAPRAGVGGNEQFF	TGCGCCAGCGCCCCGAGAGCGGGAGTGGGGGGCAATGAGCAGTTCTTC
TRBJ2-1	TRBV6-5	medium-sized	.	CASSDSRGYNEQFF	TGTGCCAGCAGTGACTCGAGGGGCTACAATGAGCAGTTCTTC
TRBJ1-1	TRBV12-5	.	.	CASGLDVNGNTEAFF	TGTGCTAGTGGTTTGGACGTGAACGGAAACACTGAAGCTTTCTTT
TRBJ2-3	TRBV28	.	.	CASGGTGTDTQYF	TGTGCCAGCGGGGGGACTGGCACAGATACGCAGTATTTT
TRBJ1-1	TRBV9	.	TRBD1	CASSGTGTDTEAFF	TGTGCCAGCAGCGGGACAGGGACGGACACTGAAGCTTTCTTT
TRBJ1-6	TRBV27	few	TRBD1	CASSLTGGHNSPLHF	TGTGCCAGCAGTTTGACAGGGGGGCATAATTCACCCCTCCACTTT
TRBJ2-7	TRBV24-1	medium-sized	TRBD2	CATSDRTSGRNEQYF	TGTGCCACCAGTGATAGGACTAGCGGGAGGAACGAGCAGTACTTC
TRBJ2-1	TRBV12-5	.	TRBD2	CASRVAGDVNEQFF	TGTGCTAGCCGAGTAGCGGGAGATGTTAATGAGCAGTTCTTC
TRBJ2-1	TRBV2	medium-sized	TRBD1	CANQGVGEQFF	TGTGCCAACCAGGGGGTGGGTGAGCAGTTCTTC
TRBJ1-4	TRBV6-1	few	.	CASNTEGQTNEKLFF	TGTGCCAGCAACACCGAAGGACAGACTAATGAAAAACTGTTTTTT
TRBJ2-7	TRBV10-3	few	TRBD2	CAISETRTSGSYEQYF	TGTGCCATCAGTGAGACAAGAACTAGCGGGAGCTACGAGCAGTACTTC
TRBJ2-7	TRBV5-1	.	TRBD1	CASSLVTGNEQYF	TGTGCCAGCAGCTTGGTGACAGGGAACGAGCAGTACTTC
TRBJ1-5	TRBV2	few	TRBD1	CASSEDRGMGQPQHF	TGTGCCAGCAGTGAGGACAGGGGTATGGGTCAGCCCCAGCATTTT
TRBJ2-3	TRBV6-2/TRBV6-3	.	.	CASSYRPQRGLDTQYF	TGTGCCAGCAGTTACCGGCCACAAAGAGGGTTAGATACGCAGTATTTT
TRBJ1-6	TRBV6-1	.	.	CASSSDRSSYNSPLHF	TGTGCCAGCAGTTCCGACAGAAGCTCCTATAATTCACCCCTCCACTTT
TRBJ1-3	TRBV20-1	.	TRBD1	CSARLDRSLGSGNTIYF	TGCAGTGCTAGATTGGACAGGAGTCTTGGGTCTGGAAACACCATATATTTT
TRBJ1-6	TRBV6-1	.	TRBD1	CASSNRDRGNSPLHF	TGTGCCAGCAGTAACCGGGACAGGGGTAATTCACCCCTCCACTTT
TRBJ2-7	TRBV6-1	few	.	CASSAMSTPSYEQYF	TGTGCCAGCAGCGCAATGAGTACCCCCTCCTACGAGCAGTACTTC
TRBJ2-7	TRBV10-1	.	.	CASSEWQGSYEQYF	TGCGCCAGCAGTGAATGGCAGGGGTCCTACGAGCAGTACTTC
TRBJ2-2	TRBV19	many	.	CASTIGGAGELFF	TGTGCCAGTACCATTGGAGGGGCCGGGGAGCTGTTTTTT
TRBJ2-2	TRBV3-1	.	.	CASSQVGGELFF	TGTGCCAGCAGCCAAGTCGGTGGGGAGCTGTTTTTT
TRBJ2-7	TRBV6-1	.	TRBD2	CASSELAGESYEQYF	TGTGCCAGCAGTGAATTAGCGGGGGAGTCCTACGAGCAGTACTTC
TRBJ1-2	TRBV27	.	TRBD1	CASTLRSGGVSNYGYTF	TGTGCCAGCACCCTTAGGTCAGGGGGGGTATCTAACTATGGCTACACCTTC
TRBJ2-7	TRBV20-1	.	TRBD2	CSAHRTSSYEQYF	TGCAGTGCCCACCGGACTAGCAGCTACGAGCAGTACTTC
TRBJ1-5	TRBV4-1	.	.	CASSQTSGNQPQHF	TGCGCCAGCAGCCAAACGTCAGGCAATCAGCCCCAGCATTTT
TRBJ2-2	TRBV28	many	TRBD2	CASSLIRAGLSNTGELFF	TGTGCCAGCAGTTTGATACGAGCGGGGCTCTCGAACACCGGGGAGCTGTTTTTT
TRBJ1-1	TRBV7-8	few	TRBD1	CASSPRTGVFEAFF	TGTGCCAGCAGCCCCCGGACAGGGGTTTTTGAAGCTTTCTTT
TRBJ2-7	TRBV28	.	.	CASSRRTRYYEQYF	TGTGCCAGCAGCCGACGGACACGATACTACGAGCAGTACTTC
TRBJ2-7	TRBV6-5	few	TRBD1	CASSYSGTGGYEQYF	TGTGCCAGCAGTTACTCGGGGACAGGGGGCTACGAGCAGTACTTC
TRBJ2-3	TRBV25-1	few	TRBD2	CASGMGRGDTQYF	TGTGCCAGCGGCATGGGGAGGGGAGATACGCAGTATTTT
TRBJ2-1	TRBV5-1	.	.	CASSLVVNEQFF	TGCGCCAGCAGCTTGGTTGTCAATGAGCAGTTCTTC